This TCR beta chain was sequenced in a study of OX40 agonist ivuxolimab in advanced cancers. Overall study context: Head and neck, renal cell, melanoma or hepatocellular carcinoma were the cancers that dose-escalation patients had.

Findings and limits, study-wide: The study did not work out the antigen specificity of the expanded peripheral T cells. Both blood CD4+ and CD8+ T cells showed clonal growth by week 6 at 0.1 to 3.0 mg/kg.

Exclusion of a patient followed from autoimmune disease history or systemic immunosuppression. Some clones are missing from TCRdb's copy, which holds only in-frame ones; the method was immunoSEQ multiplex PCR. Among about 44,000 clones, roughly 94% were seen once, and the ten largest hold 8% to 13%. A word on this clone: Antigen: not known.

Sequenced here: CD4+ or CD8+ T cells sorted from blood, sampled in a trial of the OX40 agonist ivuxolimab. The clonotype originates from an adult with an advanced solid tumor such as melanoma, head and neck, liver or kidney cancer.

CDR3 nucleotide sequence: TGTGCCAGCAGGCTAGCGGAAGGGTCGAATACGCAGTATTTT. This gives the protein CASRLAEGSNTQYF. The rearrangement joins TRBV6-5 to TRBJ2-3; 7 bases agree with TRBD2. The CDR3 extends over 14 amino acids. V trimming: 6 bases; J trimming: 7 bases; junction bases outside the gene matches: 10. Germline CDR1 and CDR2: MNHEY and SVGAGI.